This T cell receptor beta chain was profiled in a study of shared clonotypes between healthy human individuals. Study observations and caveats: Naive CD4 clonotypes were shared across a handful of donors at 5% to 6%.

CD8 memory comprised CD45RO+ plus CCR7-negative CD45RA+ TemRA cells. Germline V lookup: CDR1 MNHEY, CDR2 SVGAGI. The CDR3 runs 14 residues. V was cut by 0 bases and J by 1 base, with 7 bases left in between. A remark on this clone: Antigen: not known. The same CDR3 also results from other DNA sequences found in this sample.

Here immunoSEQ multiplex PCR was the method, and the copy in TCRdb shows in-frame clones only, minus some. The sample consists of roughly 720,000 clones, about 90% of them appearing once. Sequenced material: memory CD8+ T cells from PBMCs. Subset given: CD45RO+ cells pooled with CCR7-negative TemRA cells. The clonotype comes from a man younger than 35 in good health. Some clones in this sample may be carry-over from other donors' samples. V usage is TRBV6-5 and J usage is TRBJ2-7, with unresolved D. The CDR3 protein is CASSYSGPSYEQYF. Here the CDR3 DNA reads TGTGCCAGCAGTTACTCGGGTCCTTCCTACGAGCAGTACTTC.